The 29 T cell receptor beta chains listed next were all sequenced from one sample in a study of T cells in Graves' hyperthyroidism and ophthalmopathy. Template material for amplifying TCR beta CDR3 regions consisted of RNA transcripts. The HTBI primer set served for first-round RT-PCR of the TCR CDR3. One entry per CDR3 protein, called by TCRdb with MiXCR from the multiplex PCR reads. The sample holds about 540,000 distinct CDR3 sequences, around 46% seen once. Sample: peripheral blood or thyroid tissue (not recorded which). The source of these receptors is a woman between 18 and 29 years old with Graves' hyperthyroidism.

This clonotype was seen at least ten times. V and J are TRBV11-2 and TRBJ2-7, with D uncertain. V was shortened by 1 base and J by 2 bases, with 9 bases between the two germline ends. The CDR3 consists of 14 residues. The germline V gene encodes CDR1 SGHAT and CDR2 FQNNGV. For the CDR3, the DNA is TGTGCCAGCAGCTTAGGGGCCGTTACCTACGAGCAGTACTTC. Translated: CASSLGAVTYEQYF.

The genes are TRBV19 and TRBJ2-3, with 7 bases lining up with TRBD2. The length of the CDR3 is 15 residues. Germline V CDR1 and CDR2: LNHDA, SQIVND (reference sequence). J gave up 2 bases and V 5 bases, and 7 bases lay outside the gene matches. Here the CDR3 DNA reads TGTGCCAGTAGTTTCAGCGGGACTTTCACAGATACGCAGTATTTT. Translated: CASSFSGTFTDTQYF.

This clonotype was counted many times. V usage is TRBV20-1 and J usage is TRBJ1-1; D is possibly TRBD1 (6 bases). V shed 6 bases and J shed 4 bases, with 15 bases lying between them. The CDR3 has 13 residues. Per the germline V gene, CDR1 is DFQATT and CDR2 is SNEGSKA (reference sequence). As DNA, the CDR3 is TGCAGTGCCGATCTACAGGGTGGCACTGAAGCTTTCTTT. Residues: CSADLQGGTEAFF.

Many counts were recorded for this clonotype. V and J are TRBV27 and TRBJ2-7, with D possibly TRBD1 on 6 matching bases. This CDR3 is 12 amino acids long. Germline lookup yields CDR1 MNHEY and CDR2 SMNVEV (reference sequence). V dropped 4 bases and J dropped 6 bases, with 10 bases sitting between them. Here the CDR3 reads CASSSGVGEQYF. The CDR3 DNA sequence: TGTGCCAGCAGTTCAGGGGTCGGCGAGCAGTACTTC.

The chain is built from TRBV20-1 and TRBJ1-2; D unclear. V shed 5 bases and J shed 8 bases, with 18 bases lying between them. Per the germline V gene, CDR1 is DFQATT and CDR2 is SNEGSKA (reference sequence). The CDR3 is 13 amino acids. For the CDR3, the DNA is TGCAGTGCTGAGCGGCGGGAGGGCGCGGGCTACACCTTC. It is translated as CSAERREGAGYTF.

This clonotype was recorded many times. The V gene is TRBV7-2, the J gene TRBJ1-4; D is unresolved. Germline-derived CDR1 and CDR2 are SGHTA and FQGNSA. V lost 5 bases and J 5 bases, leaving 15 bases between the germline ends. The CDR3 is 15 residues long. CDR3 region: CASSQDSTPNEKLFF. DNA of the CDR3: TGTGCCAGCAGCCAAGATTCAACCCCGAATGAAAAACTGTTTTTT.

This chain joins TRBV7-3 and TRBJ2-1, with D maybe TRBD2 (6 bases). Germline loops: CDR1 SGHTA, CDR2 FQGTGA. Trimming removed 5 bases at V and 8 bases at J, with 13 bases between. This CDR3 is built from 13 residues. CDR3 sequence reads: CASSSSPGDEQFF. CDR3 nucleotides: TGTGCCAGCAGCAGCTCTCCGGGGGATGAGCAGTTCTTC.

The chain uses TRBV29-1 and TRBJ1-1, with no clear D. Germline assignment: CDR1 SQVTM and CDR2 ANQGSEA. The CDR3 is 11 residues long. The CDR3 is CSRVLDTEAFF. CDR3 nucleotides: TGCAGTAGGGTGTTGGACACTGAAGCTTTCTTT.

This clonotype was recorded at least ten times. The chain uses TRBV4-1 and TRBJ1-6; D call uncertain. Germline loops: CDR1 MGHRA, CDR2 YSYEKL. CDR3 length equals 16 residues. V dropped 1 base and J dropped 0 bases, with 7 bases sitting between them. DNA for the CDR3: TGCGCCAGCAGCCAAGGGGTTGGCTCCTATAATTCACCCCTCCACTTT. Residues: CASSQGVGSYNSPLHF.

This clonotype was counted ten times or more. The chain has TRBV20-1 and TRBJ2-5; no firm D call. Trimming shortened V by 1 base and J by 2 bases, and 11 bases separated the two germline ends. Germline V gene sequence: CDR1 DFQATT, CDR2 SNEGSKA (reference sequence). The CDR3 has 14 amino acids. CDR3 nucleotides: TGCAGTGCTAGAGCCCCGGTTAGACAAGAGACCCAGTACTTC. Translated, it gives CSARAPVRQETQYF.

On this clonotype itself: Being one base from a much bigger clone, this may be a read error. The chain carries TRBV4-1 and TRBJ1-1; the D is unclear. CDR1 is MGHRA and CDR2 is YSYEKL in the germline V gene. The CDR3 spans 14 residues. CDR3 residues: CASSPTRLNTDAFF. DNA of the CDR3: TGCGCCAGCAGCCCCACAAGGCTGAACACTGACGCTTTCTTT.

This clonotype was found many times. The chain uses TRBV20-1 and TRBJ1-5; D is possibly TRBD1 (5 bases). The CDR3 consists of 14 residues. V was shortened by 6 bases and J by 2 bases, with 14 bases between the two germline ends. From germline, CDR1 is DFQATT and CDR2 SNEGSKA (reference sequence). CDR3 nucleotides: TGCAGTGCCAGGAGGGGAAACGGCAATCAGCCCCAGCATTTT. It codes for CSARRGNGNQPQHF.

This clonotype was seen a few times. Given a much more abundant clone one base away, this may be a read error. V gene TRBV14 combines with J gene TRBJ2-7, with a tentative D call TRBD1 (7 bases). Germline V CDR1 and CDR2: SGHDN, FVKESK. This CDR3 is built from 16 residues. V lost 1 base and J lost 5, with 18 bases in between. The CDR3 bases are TGTGCCAGCAGCCAAGGTCGACAGGGAGGTCCCCACGAGCAGTACTTC. Protein product: CASSQGRQGGPHEQYF.

Comments on this clonotype: The junction departs from germline at one end; a sequencing error may be responsible. The chain has TRBV25-1 and TRBJ1-5; D call uncertain. The CDR3 length is 17 residues. Germline assignment: CDR1 MGHDK and CDR2 SYGVNS. The CDR3 bases are TGTGCCTGCAGTGCCTCTAGGACCGAATATAGCAATCAGCCCCAGCATTTT. It encodes CACSASRTEYSNQPQHF.

This clonotype was detected many times. The chain employs TRBV5-6 and TRBJ2-7; D is possibly TRBD2 (6 bases). V lost 1 base and J lost 3, with 8 bases in between. Germline values: CDR1 SGHDT, CDR2 YYEEEE. This CDR3 region has 13 residues. In DNA form, the CDR3 reads TGTGCCAGCAGCTTGTTGGAGGGCTACGAGCAGTACTTC. Its protein product is CASSLLEGYEQYF. Full variable domain (outside the CDR3, taken from reference TRBV5-6 and TRBJ2-7): DAGVTQSPTHLIKTRGQQVTLRCSPKSGHDTVSWYQQALGQGPQFIFQYYEEEERQRGNFPDRFSGHQFPNYSSELNVNALLLGDSALYLCASSLLEGYEQYFGPGTRLTVT.

The table lists this clonotype with many counts. The genes are TRBV7-9 and TRBJ2-5; maybe TRBD1 (5 bases). This CDR3 is built from 16 residues. CDR1 and CDR2 (germline): SEHNR, FQNEAQ (reference sequence). Trimming removed 5 bases at V and 2 bases at J, with 18 bases between. The CDR3 protein is CASSPLQGLEQETQYF. The CDR3 DNA sequence: TGTGCCAGCAGCCCACTTCAGGGTTTGGAACAAGAGACCCAGTACTTC.

The gene calls are TRBV20-1 and TRBJ2-7, with TRBD2 identical over 12 bases. The CDR3 is 17 residues long. The germline CDR1 and CDR2 sequences are DFQATT and SNEGSKA (reference sequence). V shed 3 bases and J 3 bases; nucleotides not matched to a gene: 12. The CDR3: CSARGGGGLAGFYEQYF. CDR3 bases: TGCAGTGCTAGGGGGGGCGGGGGACTAGCGGGTTTCTACGAGCAGTACTTC.

This clonotype was counted a few times. The junction and the germline gene differ at one end; a read error may be behind it. The chain employs TRBV29-1 and TRBJ1-2; TRBD1 matches at 10 bases. The CDR3 totals 12 residues. Per the germline V gene, CDR1 is SQVTM and CDR2 is ANQGSEA. The DNA of the CDR3 is TGCAGCATTGACAGGGGGCAGGGCGGCTACACCTTC. Amino acid sequence: CSIDRGQGGYTF.

This clonotype was counted ten times or more. The CDR3 bases are TGTGCCAGCAGTGAAGCGACATGGGGGATGAGCAATCAGCCCCAGCATTTT. It encodes CASSEATWGMSNQPQHF. V gene TRBV2 combines with J gene TRBJ1-5; a weak D match, TRBD1 (5 bases). Germline CDR1 is SNHLY and CDR2 is FYNNEI. V dropped 0 bases and J dropped 1 base, with 13 bases sitting between them. The CDR3 contains 17 residues.

The chain carries TRBV20-1 and TRBJ2-5; TRBD2 matches 9 bases. This CDR3 is built from 12 residues. The ends lost 6 bases at V and 4 bases at J; junction bases unmatched: 3. In germline, CDR1 is DFQATT, CDR2 SNEGSKA (reference sequence). The CDR3 reads CSAPGLAETQYF. The CDR3, as DNA: TGCAGTGCCCCGGGACTAGCAGAGACCCAGTACTTC.

This chain links TRBV15 with TRBJ2-1; D might be TRBD2 (6 bases). V lost 2 bases and J lost 12, with 35 bases in between. The CDR3 is 20 residues long. Germline values: CDR1 LNHNV, CDR2 YYDKDF (reference sequence). Here the CDR3 reads CATSRFGRVVLGGDSVGQFF. The DNA for the CDR3 is TGTGCCACCAGCAGATTCGGGCGGGTCGTACTAGGTGGGGACTCGGTAGGGCAGTTCTTC.

Concerning this clonotype itself: One junction end disagrees with the germline gene, perhaps due to a read error. The chain links TRBV19 to TRBJ2-7; D tentatively reads TRBD1 or TRBD2 (6 bases each). The length of the CDR3 is 14 residues. Germline V gene sequence: CDR1 LNHDA, CDR2 SQIVND (reference sequence). DNA for the CDR3: TGTGCCAGTAGTATTTCCCCGGGGGCCTACGAGCAGTGCTTC. Translation: CASSISPGAYEQCF. Together with reference TRBV19 and TRBJ2-7, the CDR3 gives the full variable domain: DGGITQSPKYLFRKEGQNVTLSCEQNLNHDAMYWYRQDPGQGLRLIYYSQIVNDFQKGDIAEGYSVSREKKESFPLTVTSAQKNPTAFYLCASSISPGAYEQCFGPGTRLTVT.

The chain uses TRBV15 and TRBJ1-2; D is ambiguous. The V end was cut by 3 bases, the J end by 3 bases, with 11 bases between. This CDR3 spans 14 amino acids. Germline CDR1 LNHNV, CDR2 YYDKDF (reference sequence). DNA of the CDR3: TGTGCCACCAGCAGTGAGTCAACGGACTATGGCTACACCTTC. This encodes CATSSESTDYGYTF.

This clonotype was found many times. V gene TRBV2 combines with J gene TRBJ1-5; 10 nucleotides match TRBD1. CDR3 length: 15 amino acids. Trimming cost V 8 bases and J 6 bases; bases outside gene matches: 10. CDR1 is SNHLY, CDR2 FYNNEI, per germline. The DNA of the CDR3 is TGTGCCAGCGGTAGCGGACAGGGGGAAGGTCAGCCCCAGCATTTT. Protein: CASGSGQGEGQPQHF.

The chain couples TRBV6-4 to TRBJ1-6; D not certain. V gave up 6 bases and J gave up 6 bases, with 9 bases separating them. The germline CDR1 and CDR2 sequences are MRHNA and SNTAGT. CDR3 length: 13 amino acids. Here the CDR3 reads CASRGSSNSPLHF. The DNA for the CDR3 is TGTGCCAGCAGGGGGAGCTCTAATTCACCCCTCCACTTT.

The rearrangement uses TRBV29-1 and TRBJ2-2; unclear D gene. Germline CDR1 reads SQVTM; CDR2 reads ANQGSEA. V lost 4 bases and J lost 5, with 17 bases in between. CDR3 size: 15 residues. The DNA for the CDR3 is TGCAGCGTTGTCGACTCAGTCCCTTCTACCGGGGAGCTGTTTTTT. Protein sequence: CSVVDSVPSTGELFF.

The chain couples TRBV29-1 to TRBJ1-4; D is unclear. Trimming cost V 0 bases and J 7 bases, with 3 bases left between them. Germline-derived CDR1 and CDR2 are SQVTM and ANQGSEA. CDR3 length: 11 amino acids. CDR3 residues: CSVEDGEKLFF. In DNA form, the CDR3 reads TGCAGCGTTGAAGATGGTGAAAAACTGTTTTTT.

To note about this clonotype: An end of the junction differs from the germline gene, which may be a read error. The genes are TRBV20-1 and TRBJ1-5; a weak D match, TRBD1 (5 bases). The germline V gene has CDR1 DFQATT and CDR2 SNEGSKA (reference sequence). CDR3 size: 14 residues. Here the CDR3 DNA reads TGCAGTGCGAGAGCGGGTCAGGGTAGTCAGCCCCAGCATTTT. This encodes CSARAGQGSQPQHF.

The chain combines TRBV10-3 with TRBJ2-7; tentatively, D is TRBD2 (6 bases). CDR1 is ENHRY and CDR2 is SYGVKD in the germline V gene. The CDR3 has 14 amino acids. V lost 2 bases and J 4 bases, leaving 12 bases between the germline ends. CDR3 in DNA: TGTGCCATCAGTGAGCTGGGGGGATCTTACGAGCAGTACTTC. Translation: CAISELGGSYEQYF.